Below are 32 T cell receptor beta chains sequenced from a single sample in a study of response to subunit inactivated influenza vaccine. TCRdb re-called the RT-PCR reads through MiXCR, storing one row per CDR3 protein. The table lists more than 700,000 distinct CDR3 sequences, 21% of them singletons, with about 10% in the top ten. The specimen comprised PBMCs from blood, sampled around 5 days after vaccination. These receptors were collected from a middle-aged man who received an inactivated influenza vaccine.

This chain joins TRBV7-6 and TRBJ2-1; 9 bases fit TRBD2. J gave up 0 bases and V 1 base, and 4 bases lay outside the gene matches. From germline, CDR1 is SGHVS and CDR2 FNYEAQ. The CDR3 is 17 amino acids. The CDR3 DNA is TGTGCCAGCAGCTTAGGGACTAGCGCGAGCTCCTACAATGAGCAGTTCTTC. Residues: CASSLGTSASSYNEQFF.

This clonotype was observed at least ten times. V and J are TRBV29-1 and TRBJ1-2; 7 nucleotides align to TRBD1. Trimming cost V 5 bases and J 9 bases; bases outside gene matches: 6. Germline loops: CDR1 SQVTM, CDR2 ANQGSEA. The CDR3 length is 11 residues. CDR3 protein: CSVTGEARYTF. The CDR3 coding sequence is TGCAGCGTTACAGGGGAGGCTCGCTACACCTTC.

This rearrangement joins TRBV7-2 to TRBJ1-2; D remains unclear. The V gene's germline CDR1 is SGHTA and CDR2 FQGNSA. CDR3 size: 11 residues. V lost 6 bases and J lost 3, with 5 bases in between. The CDR3 DNA is TGTGCCAGCAGTGCCGACTATGGCTACACCTTC. Residues: CASSADYGYTF.

The chain employs TRBV7-2 and TRBJ2-1, with TRBD2 matching 11 bases. Germline V gives CDR1 SGHTA, CDR2 FQGNSA. CDR3 length: 17 amino acids. With V trimmed by 5 bases and J by 1 base, 7 bases remained unmatched. DNA for the CDR3: TGTGCCAGCAGCCTCACTAGCGGGGGTAGGTCCTACAATGAGCAGTTCTTC. This sequence encodes CASSLTSGGRSYNEQFF.

V usage is TRBV30 and J usage is TRBJ1-2, with D maybe TRBD1 (5 bases). The ends were cut back, 5 bases at V and 7 bases at J, with 23 bases in the middle. The CDR3 runs to 15 residues. Germline loops: CDR1 GTSNPN, CDR2 SVGIG (reference sequence). This chain's CDR3 is CAWRGRRLTFSGYTF. Written as DNA, the CDR3 is TGTGCCTGGCGGGGCAGGAGGCTAACGTTCTCTGGCTACACCTTC.

V and J are TRBV6-5 and TRBJ2-1, with D perhaps being TRBD1 or TRBD2 (5 bases each). Germline V gene data show CDR1 as MNHEY and CDR2 as SVGAGI. Trimming cost V 1 base and J 6 bases, with 19 bases left between them. This CDR3 region has 17 residues. The CDR3: CASSYFPGLGSVNEQFF. DNA for the CDR3: TGTGCCAGCAGTTACTTTCCGGGGCTTGGGTCTGTCAATGAGCAGTTCTTC.

This chain uses TRBV4-3 with TRBJ1-1; 9 bases are a match to TRBD1. CDR3 size: 15 residues. V lost 2 bases to trimming and J lost 8 bases; unmatched junction nucleotides: 9. The germline V gene encodes CDR1 LGHNA and CDR2 YSLEER. The CDR3 is CASSQYRGPGPEAFF. CDR3 DNA sequence: TGCGCCAGCAGCCAATACAGGGGGCCCGGCCCCGAAGCTTTCTTT.

The chain uses TRBV20-1 and TRBJ2-6; no definite D call. The CDR3 is made up of 17 amino acids. CDR1 is DFQATT, CDR2 SNEGSKA, per germline (reference sequence). The V and J ends lost 1 base and 0 bases respectively, with 13 bases between them. The CDR3 sequence is CSARGVGPRSGANVLTF. The CDR3 DNA reads as TGCAGTGCTAGAGGAGTAGGCCCCCGCTCTGGGGCCAACGTCCTGACTTTC.

This rearrangement joins TRBV11-2 to TRBJ2-1; no definite D call. The germline gives CDR1 SGHAT, CDR2 FQNNGV. The CDR3 covers 16 residues. V was shortened by 4 bases and J by 5 bases, with 18 bases between the two germline ends. The DNA for the CDR3 is TGTGCCAGCAGCTCCCGTGCAGATACAGTAAACAATGAGCAGTTCTTC. Translated, it gives CASSSRADTVNNEQFF.

This clonotype appeared a few times. This chain uses TRBV6-5 with TRBJ1-2; 9 nucleotides align to TRBD1. The trim removed 0 bases at V and 6 bases at J, leaving 11 bases unmatched. Germline V gene lookup returns CDR1 MNHEY and CDR2 SVGAGI. This CDR3 is 17 amino acids long. CDR3 protein: CASSYSSSTWTGDGYTF. Here the CDR3 DNA reads TGTGCCAGCAGTTACTCGAGCTCTACTTGGACAGGGGATGGCTACACCTTC.

The gene calls are TRBV5-1 and TRBJ2-5, with D tentatively TRBD1 or TRBD2 (5 bases each). Germline values: CDR1 SGHRS, CDR2 YFSETQ. Trimming stripped 1 base from V and 1 base from J, with 8 bases between. The CDR3 has 14 residues. The CDR3 bases are TGCGCCAGCAGCTTGTGGGGGATCCAAGAGACCCAGTACTTC. Amino acid sequence: CASSLWGIQETQYF.

This rearrangement joins TRBV20-1 to TRBJ2-1, with TRBD2 matching 10 bases. Germline loops: CDR1 DFQATT, CDR2 SNEGSKA (reference sequence). The CDR3 spans 16 residues. V dropped 6 bases and J dropped 1; count of bases not matched to a gene: 9. CDR3 nucleotide sequence: TGCAGTGCAGAGCGACTAGCGGGTGTGTCCTACAATGAGCAGTTCTTC. Protein product: CSAERLAGVSYNEQFF.

The chain carries TRBV7-9 and TRBJ1-2; D is unclear. The V end lost 3 bases, the J end lost 2 bases, and 10 bases lay between the germline ends. Germline CDR1 reads SEHNR; CDR2 reads FQNEAQ (reference sequence). The CDR3 is 14 residues long. CDR3 bases: TGTGCCAGCAGCTTCAGGCAGGTGAACTATGGCTACACCTTC. Its protein is CASSFRQVNYGYTF.

This clonotype has more than one count but fewer than ten. The chain recombines TRBV5-1 with TRBJ2-1; D is unresolved. Looked up from germline, CDR1 is SGHRS and CDR2 is YFSETQ. The CDR3 is made up of 13 amino acids. Trimming took 3 bases from V and 9 from J, leaving 13 bases between them. CDR3 in amino acids: CASSSQPSSEQFF. DNA of the CDR3: TGCGCCAGCAGCTCCCAGCCCTCCTCTGAGCAGTTCTTC.

The chain uses TRBV7-8 and TRBJ2-1, with 9 nucleotides matching TRBD2. This CDR3 comprises 17 residues. V trimming: 2 bases; J trimming: 4 bases; junction bases outside the gene matches: 9. Germline CDR1 reads SGHVS; CDR2 reads FQNEAQ. DNA for the CDR3: TGTGCCAGCAGCTTAAGGCCTAGCGGGGTTATGTACAATGAGCAGTTCTTC. It yields the protein CASSLRPSGVMYNEQFF.

As DNA, the CDR3 is TGCAGTGCTAGTGACGGGCGGGGGAGCAATGAGCAGTTCTTC. Its translation: CSASDGRGSNEQFF. This chain uses TRBV20-1 with TRBJ2-1; 7 bases fit TRBD2. This CDR3 contains 14 residues. Germline V gene lookup returns CDR1 DFQATT and CDR2 SNEGSKA (reference sequence). With 3 bases clipped from V and 6 bases from J, the junction kept 8 bases outside the gene matches.

A note on this clonotype: This may come from a read error, since a much larger clone is one base off. The chain uses TRBV12-3 or TRBV12-4 and TRBJ2-7, with D maybe TRBD2 (5 bases). V was trimmed by 6 bases and J by 0 bases, leaving 18 bases between them. The length of the CDR3 is 16 residues. The CDR3 is CASSHPFSESSYEQYF. CDR3 coding DNA: TGTGCCAGCAGCCATCCGTTTAGCGAGAGCTCCTACGAGCAGTACTTC.

This clonotype has just a few counts. This CDR3 is CSLAPGLPPVNEQFF. CDR3 bases: TGCAGCCTGGCACCGGGACTCCCACCTGTGAATGAGCAGTTCTTC. The J gene is TRBJ2-1, the V gene TRBV29-1; perhaps TRBD2 as D (6 bases). The CDR3 loop spans 15 amino acids. Per the germline V gene, CDR1 is SQVTM and CDR2 is ANQGSEA. The V end lost 8 bases, the J end lost 7 bases, and 24 bases lay between the germline ends.

This clonotype was detected a few times. V and J are TRBV7-9 and TRBJ1-6; D possibly corresponds to TRBD1 (5 bases). This CDR3 comprises 15 residues. Trimming took 4 bases from V and 5 from J, leaving 12 bases between them. CDR1 SEHNR and CDR2 FQNEAQ come from the germline V gene (reference sequence). DNA for the CDR3: TGTGCCAGCAGCTCCGGTGGAGGGGATAATTCACCCCTCCACTTT. Protein: CASSSGGGDNSPLHF. Variable domain in full (rest from reference TRBV7-9 and TRBJ1-6): DTGVSQNPRHKITKRGQNVTFRCDPISEHNRLYWYRQTLGQGPEFLTYFQNEAQLEKSRLLSDRFSAERPKGSFSTLEIQRTEQGDSAMYLCASSSGGGDNSPLHFGNGTRLTVT.

This clonotype was recorded a few times. The V gene is TRBV12-3 or TRBV12-4, the J gene TRBJ2-1; D might be TRBD2 (6 bases). The CDR3 consists of 15 residues. Trimming took 3 bases from V and 6 from J, leaving 15 bases between them. The CDR3 nucleotides read TGTGCCAGCAGTTTCGGTAGCGGAAGATTCAATGAGCAGTTCTTC. Its translation is CASSFGSGRFNEQFF.

The CDR3 sequence: CAWSPSSYEQYF. CDR3 nucleotide sequence: TGTGCCTGGAGTCCGAGCTCCTACGAGCAGTACTTC. V and J are TRBV30 and TRBJ2-7; D not certain. Germline lookup yields CDR1 GTSNPN and CDR2 SVGIG (reference sequence). The CDR3 consists of 12 residues. The V and J ends lost 2 bases and 0 bases respectively, with 5 bases between them.

This clonotype came up a few times. The V and J genes are TRBV5-1 and TRBJ1-2; 8 bases match TRBD1. This CDR3 spans 14 amino acids. CDR1 is SGHRS, CDR2 YFSETQ, per germline. The junction had 9 bases not matched to a gene; V was cut back by 3 bases and J by 8 bases. CDR3 amino acids: CASSSGQGSDGYTF. The DNA of the CDR3 is TGCGCCAGCAGCTCAGGACAGGGATCGGACGGCTACACCTTC.

The V gene is TRBV4-3, the J gene TRBJ2-2; D is uncertain. The CDR3 totals 16 residues. V was clipped by 0 bases and J by 3 bases, with 11 bases between them. The germline CDR1 and CDR2 sequences are LGHNA and YSLEER. Written as DNA, the CDR3 is TGCGCCAGCAGCCAAGATCCCCCCGTGTACACCGGGGAGCTGTTTTTT. Its translation: CASSQDPPVYTGELFF.

CDR3 bases: TGTGCCAGCAGTGGGACAGGGGAGGGAGAGACCCAGTACTTC. Its translation: CASSGTGEGETQYF. The J gene is TRBJ2-5, the V gene TRBV28; 10 bases are a match to TRBD1. Germline values: CDR1 MDHEN, CDR2 SYDVKM. This CDR3 contains 14 residues. Trimming removed 5 bases from V and 4 bases from J; junction bases left unmatched: 4.

The chain uses TRBV2 and TRBJ1-4, with 10 bases matching TRBD1. V gave up 6 bases and J gave up 10 bases; unmatched junction bases: 8. Germline V lookup: CDR1 SNHLY, CDR2 FYNNEI. This CDR3 comprises 14 residues. Written as DNA, the CDR3 is TGTGCCAGCAGACCCCAGACAGGGGGCGGAAAACTGTTTTTT. This encodes CASRPQTGGGKLFF.

This clonotype was seen a single time. This may be a read error: a much more frequent sequence differs by one nucleotide. The chain recombines TRBV12-3 or TRBV12-4 with TRBJ2-2; the D call may be TRBD1 or TRBD2 (5 bases each). This CDR3 is 14 amino acids long. The V end was cut by 6 bases, the J end by 4 bases, with 12 bases between. The CDR3 loop reads CASREGPSTGELFF. Written as DNA, the CDR3 is TGTGCCAGCAGAGAGGGGCCGAGCACCGGGGAGCTGTTTTTT.

The CDR3 DNA follows: TGTGCCAGCAGCTCCACACCGACCTACGAGCAGTACTTC. Its translation is CASSSTPTYEQYF. The chain is built from TRBV7-2 and TRBJ2-7; D uncertain. This CDR3 spans 13 amino acids. The V end lost 4 bases, the J end lost 2 bases, and 9 bases lay between the germline ends. The V gene's germline CDR1 is SGHTA and CDR2 FQGNSA.

This clonotype was counted only a few times. V usage is TRBV20-1 and J usage is TRBJ2-7, with a possible D match to TRBD2 (5 bases). V was clipped by 5 bases and J by 1 base, with 15 bases between them. The length of the CDR3 is 14 residues. CDR1 DFQATT and CDR2 SNEGSKA come from the germline V gene (reference sequence). CDR3 loop: CSAPLVTGSYEQYF. The DNA of the CDR3 is TGCAGTGCTCCACTAGTAACGGGATCCTACGAGCAGTACTTC.

This clonotype showed up just a few times. The CDR3 loop reads CASSQGRDRANIQYF. As DNA, the CDR3 is TGTGCCAGCAGCCAAGGGAGGGACAGGGCCAACATTCAGTACTTC. The chain employs TRBV7-2 and TRBJ2-4, with 9 bases matching TRBD1. CDR3 length equals 15 residues. The trim removed 5 bases at V and 7 bases at J, leaving 9 bases unmatched. Looked up from germline, CDR1 is SGHTA and CDR2 is FQGNSA.

This clonotype showed up just a few times. CDR3 in amino acids: CASSSGPGGDTQYF. As DNA, the CDR3 is TGTGCCAGCTCGTCAGGGCCGGGGGGGGATACGCAGTATTTT. This chain links TRBV12-3 or TRBV12-4 with TRBJ2-3; TRBD2 aligns across 8 bases. The J segment lost 6 bases and the V segment lost 8 bases, leaving 10 bases of the junction unmatched. The CDR3 totals 14 residues.

The chain employs TRBV7-8 and TRBJ2-7, with 11 positions matching TRBD2. This CDR3 is 16 amino acids long. J lost 3 bases, V lost 4 bases, and 8 bases had no gene match. Germline-derived CDR1 and CDR2 are SGHVS and FQNEAQ. In DNA, the CDR3 is TGTGCCAGCAGCTCCGAGCCCGGGACTAGCGGCTACGAGCAGTACTTC. Its protein product is CASSSEPGTSGYEQYF.

This chain links TRBV7-9 with TRBJ2-6; D call uncertain. V was shortened by 4 bases and J by 3 bases, with 16 bases between the two germline ends. Germline CDR1 SEHNR, CDR2 FQNEAQ (reference sequence). The CDR3 sequence is 17 residues long. The DNA of the CDR3 is TGTGCCAGCAGCTACTTGAGCTTGTCGTTTGGGGCCAACGTCCTGACTTTC. It codes for CASSYLSLSFGANVLTF. Drawing the rest from reference TRBV7-9 and TRBJ2-6, the complete variable domain is DTGVSQNPRHKITKRGQNVTFRCDPISEHNRLYWYRQTLGQGPEFLTYFQNEAQLEKSRLLSDRFSAERPKGSFSTLEIQRTEQGDSAMYLCASSYLSLSFGANVLTFGAGSRLTVL.